These T cell receptor beta chains were read from a single sample in a study of blood T cell repertoires in COVID-19. The data were produced by immunoSEQ multiplex PCR, yet TCRdb's version contains in-frame clones alone and is incomplete. The sample consists of 150,000 to 200,000 clones, roughly 87% of them appearing once. Material for sequencing was PBMCs or T cells enriched from blood (not recorded which). The receptors originated from a human donor with acute COVID-19. The donor label of this sample is uncertain. Both conserved end residues are part of each CDR3. D genes are given only for firm matches. Part of the rows lack a size; the others show once, few, many or a class for expanded clones.

.,TRBV19,TRBJ1-2,.,TGTGCCAGTAGTGGCGGAGGGACTTCTAACTATGGCTACACCTTC,CASSGGGTSNYGYTF
TRBD2,TRBV14,TRBJ2-1,.,TGTGCCAGCAGCCAACCAAGCGGGGGTCCCTACAATGAGCAGTTCTTC,CASSQPSGGPYNEQFF
.,TRBV5-1,TRBJ2-7,few,TGCGCCAGCAGGGGACTCCCCAGCTCCTACGAGCAGTACTTC,CASRGLPSSYEQYF
TRBD1,TRBV7-9,TRBJ1-1,once,TGTGCCAGCAGCACCCGAAATATTTCTCAGACAGGGCGAGGGACTGAAGCTTTCTTT,CASSTRNISQTGRGTEAFF
.,TRBV30,TRBJ2-3,.,TGTGCCTGGAGTGTAATTCCCCAGGGGACAGATACGCAGTATTTT,CAWSVIPQGTDTQYF
TRBD2,TRBV7-2,TRBJ2-3,once,TGTGCCAGCAGCGGGACTAGCGCGGTGGATACGCAGTATTTT,CASSGTSAVDTQYF
TRBD2,TRBV6-2/TRBV6-3,TRBJ2-1,.,TGTGCCAGCAGTCCAGCGGGGTCGTACAATGAGCAGTTCTTC,CASSPAGSYNEQFF
TRBD1,TRBV5-1,TRBJ2-7,.,TGCGCCAGCAGCTTGGGGGTGGGACAGGGGTCCTACGAGCAGTACTTC,CASSLGVGQGSYEQYF
TRBD1,TRBV5-3,TRBJ2-2,.,TGTGCCAGACTGGGACAGGGGGCGATTGGGGAGCTGTTTTTT,CARLGQGAIGELFF
TRBD1,TRBV5-5,TRBJ2-2,.,TGTGCCAGCAGCTTTCGCCGACAGGGTCCGTCCAACACCGGGGAGCTGTTTTTT,CASSFRRQGPSNTGELFF
.,TRBV29-1,TRBJ2-3,.,TGCAGCACAGAGATTACTAGCACAGATACGCAGTATTTT,CSTEITSTDTQYF
TRBD2,TRBV18,TRBJ2-3,.,TGTGCCAGCTCACGGACTAGCGGGGGGGGCACAGATACGCAGTATTTT,CASSRTSGGGTDTQYF
TRBD1,TRBV7-2,TRBJ2-2,.,TGTGCCAGCAGCAGGGGGCCCGGGGTGACCACCGGGGAGCTGTTTTTT,CASSRGPGVTTGELFF
.,TRBV12-3/TRBV12-4,TRBJ2-7,.,TGTGCCAGCAGTTCGGGATTTCTCTACGAGCAGTACTTC,CASSSGFLYEQYF
TRBD1,TRBV3-1/TRBV3-2,TRBJ2-2,.,TGTGCCAGCAGCCAAGTAACAGGGGACGGGGAGCTGTTTTTT,CASSQVTGDGELFF
.,TRBV18,TRBJ1-2,.,TGTGCCAGCTCCCCGGGAGAGGGCAGCTATGGCTACACCTTC,CASSPGEGSYGYTF
TRBD1,TRBV19,TRBJ2-7,.,TGTGCCAGTAGCCCAAGCACAGGGGGCCTCTACGAGCAGTACTTC,CASSPSTGGLYEQYF
.,TRBV2,TRBJ2-7,.,TGTGCCAGCAGTTATACGCGGAGCGAGCAGTACTTC,CASSYTRSEQYF
.,TRBV9,TRBJ1-3,.,TGTGCCAGCAGCGTAGCGGGGGGAACTGGAAACACCATATATTTT,CASSVAGGTGNTIYF
TRBD1,TRBV6-5,TRBJ1-3,.,TGTGCCAGCAGTAACGGACAGGGCACTGGAAACACCATATATTTT,CASSNGQGTGNTIYF
TRBD2,TRBV30,TRBJ2-1,.,TGTGCCTGCACTACCCCTAGCGGGGGCCCGGGGGGTGAGCAGTTCTTC,CACTTPSGGPGGEQFF
.,TRBV19,TRBJ1-3,few,TGTGCCAGTAGTATACGGTCAGGCGCTGGAAACACCATATATTTT,CASSIRSGAGNTIYF
TRBD1,TRBV5-4,TRBJ1-1,.,TGTGCCAGCAGGAAAGGAGGGGGCTTTGACACTGAAGCTTTCTTT,CASRKGGGFDTEAFF